In its sample, the clone carrying this TCR beta chain was seen a few times. Its antigen is currently unknown. The CDR3 end is not reached by the read, which stops 3 residues before it; the germline J gene fills it in. Equal genomic DNA amounts from CVID and control samples were sequenced. The data were produced by immunoSEQ multiplex PCR, yet TCRdb's version contains in-frame clones alone and is incomplete. The sample was found to contain around 3,700 clones, and every one recurs. This sample is drawn from a study of T cell clonality in common variable immunodeficiency. Whole-study results and caveats: CVID subjects showed higher TCRbeta clonality than healthy controls. Reportedly, TCR beta sequences from common variable immunodeficiency showed fewer deletions and N-nucleotide insertions.

The CDR3 runs 17 residues. The germline V gene has CDR1 WNHNN and CDR2 SYGVQD (reference sequence). Trimming cost V 3 bases and J 4 bases; bases outside gene matches: 12. The rearrangement links TRBV10-1 to TRBJ2-7; TRBD2 agrees at 10 bases. This TCR came from a human donor with common variable immunodeficiency. Sequencing was performed on peripheral blood mononuclear cells. CDR3 sequence reads: CASSDSSGGHSGYEQYF. The CDR3 DNA, read in part, is TGCGCCAGCAGTGATTCTAGCGGGGGCCACTCGGGTTACGAG.